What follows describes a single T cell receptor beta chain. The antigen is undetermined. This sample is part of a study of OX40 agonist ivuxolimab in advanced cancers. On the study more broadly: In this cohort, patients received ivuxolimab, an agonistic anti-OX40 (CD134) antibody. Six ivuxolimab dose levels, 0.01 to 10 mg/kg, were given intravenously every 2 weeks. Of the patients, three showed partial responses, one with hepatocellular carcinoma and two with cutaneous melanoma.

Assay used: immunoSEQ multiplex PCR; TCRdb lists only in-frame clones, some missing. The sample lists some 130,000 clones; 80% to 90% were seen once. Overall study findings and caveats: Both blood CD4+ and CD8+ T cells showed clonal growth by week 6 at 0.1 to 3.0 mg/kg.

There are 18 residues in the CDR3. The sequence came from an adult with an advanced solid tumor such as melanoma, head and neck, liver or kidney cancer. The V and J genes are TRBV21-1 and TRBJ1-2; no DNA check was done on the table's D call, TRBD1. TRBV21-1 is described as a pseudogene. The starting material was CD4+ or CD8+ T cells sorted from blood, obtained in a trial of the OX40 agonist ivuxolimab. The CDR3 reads CASSKIWGQGVERYGYTF. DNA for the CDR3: TGTGCCAGCAGCAAAATTTGGGGACAGGGGGTCGAACGCTATGGCTACACCTTC.